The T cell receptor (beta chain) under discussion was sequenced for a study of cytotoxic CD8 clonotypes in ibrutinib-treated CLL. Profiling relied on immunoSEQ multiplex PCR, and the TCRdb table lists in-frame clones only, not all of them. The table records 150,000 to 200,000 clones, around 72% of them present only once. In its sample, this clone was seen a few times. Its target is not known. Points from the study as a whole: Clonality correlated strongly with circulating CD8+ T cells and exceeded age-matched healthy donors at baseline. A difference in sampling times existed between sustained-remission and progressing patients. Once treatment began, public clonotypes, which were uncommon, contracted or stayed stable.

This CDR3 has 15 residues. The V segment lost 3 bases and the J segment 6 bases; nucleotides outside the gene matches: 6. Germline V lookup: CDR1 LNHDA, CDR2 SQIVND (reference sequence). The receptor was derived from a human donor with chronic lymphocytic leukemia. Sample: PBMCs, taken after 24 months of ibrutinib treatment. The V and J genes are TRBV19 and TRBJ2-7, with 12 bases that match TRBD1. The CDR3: CASSMGQGASTEQYF. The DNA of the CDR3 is TGTGCCAGTAGTATGGGACAGGGGGCATCAACCGAGCAGTACTTC.